This T cell receptor (beta chain) was obtained from a study of blood T cell repertoires in COVID-19. Using immunoSEQ multiplex PCR, the repertoire was profiled, and TCRdb retains in-frame clones only, with some absent. The table has 30,000 to 40,000 clones, more than 70% seen once. Germline V gene data show CDR1 as MGHRA and CDR2 as YSYEKL. V was pared by 0 bases and J by 2 bases, with 10 bases between. This CDR3 spans 15 amino acids. This clonotype originated in a man aged 60 to 75 with active or convalescent COVID-19. The chain links TRBV4-1 to TRBJ1-2; D is ambiguous. The material sequenced was peripheral blood. The CDR3 protein is CASSQETGFNYGYTF. CDR3 sequence (DNA): TGCGCCAGCAGCCAAGAGACGGGGTTCAACTATGGCTACACCTTC.